This TCR beta chain was recorded in a study of T cell responses to AZD1222 COVID-19 vaccine. General study points: Only 5 to 7 AZD1222 recipients tested seropositive at baseline. Spike-specific TCR depth and breadth grew after two AZD1222 doses. The sample set comprised mostly white British donors with more females, and clonal diversity was possibly underestimated.

On this clone itself: Its antigen is currently unknown.

Germline V CDR1 and CDR2: SGHTA, FQGTGA. The CDR3 spans 13 residues. V was trimmed by 5 bases and J by 3 bases, leaving 10 bases between them. Sequencing used immunoSEQ multiplex PCR; TCRdb keeps in-frame clones, though not all of them. The sample has 150,000 to 200,000 clones, 90% seen once; the top ten hold about 2.8%. V usage is TRBV7-3 and J usage is TRBJ1-1, with D tentatively TRBD1 (5 bases). Source: peripheral blood, taken on day 0 of AZD1222 vaccination. The TCR comes from an adult in good health. The CDR3 loop is CASSHGGDTEAFF. The DNA for the CDR3 is TGTGCCAGCAGCCACGGGGGGGACACTGAAGCTTTCTTT.